Below, 7 T cell receptor beta chains from the same sample are listed, as sequenced in a study of cytomegalovirus exposure and HLA in healthy donors. A multiplex PCR was run with 60 Vbeta primers and 13 Jbeta primers. Profiled with immunoSEQ multiplex PCR; TCRdb holds only in-frame clones, not every one. The repertoire holds around 190,000 clones, with about 88% as singletons. The material sequenced was PBMCs. These receptors all stem from a woman between 18 and 30 years old in good health and CMV-seronegative.

The chain is built from TRBV29-1 and TRBJ2-2; possible D gene TRBD1, 6 bases. Germline loops: CDR1 SQVTM, CDR2 ANQGSEA. Between the trimmed V and J ends, which lost 3 bases and 1 base, there was a span of 6 bases. This CDR3 region has 13 residues. CDR3 sequence (DNA): TGCAGCGTTGACAGGGGGAACACCGGGGAGCTGTTTTTT. It yields the protein CSVDRGNTGELFF.

The rearrangement links TRBV5-1 to TRBJ2-1; D is undetermined. Trimming pared 0 bases from V and 3 bases from J, leaving 7 bases between. The CDR3 extends over 14 amino acids. Germline lookup yields CDR1 SGHRS and CDR2 YFSETQ. The CDR3 loop reads CASSLGGSYNEQFF. The DNA for the CDR3 is TGCGCCAGCAGCTTGGGCGGAAGCTACAATGAGCAGTTCTTC.

About this clone itself: Other DNA variants within this sample encode the same CDR3. The gene calls are TRBV14 and TRBJ1-1, with D perhaps TRBD1 (5 bases). CDR1 SGHDN and CDR2 FVKESK come from the germline V gene. CDR3 length equals 14 residues. V was cut by 6 bases and J by 11 bases, with 22 bases left in between. The CDR3, as DNA: TGTGCCAGCAGTTCTGTTCAGGGCCCATTTGCTGCTTTCTTT. Protein sequence: CASSSVQGPFAAFF.

The chain uses TRBV6-1 and TRBJ2-7; 7 bases are a match to TRBD1. The CDR3 totals 13 residues. J lost 3 bases, V lost 10 bases, and 9 bases had no gene match. The germline gives CDR1 MNHNS, CDR2 SASEGT. The CDR3 loop reads CATLSTGHYEQYF. DNA for the CDR3: TGTGCCACCCTTTCGACAGGGCACTACGAGCAGTACTTC.

This chain connects TRBV5-5 to TRBJ2-1; the D gene is possibly TRBD2 (6 bases). The CDR3 has 13 amino acids. Germline values: CDR1 SGHKS, CDR2 YYEKEE (reference sequence). Trimming cost V 3 bases and J 9 bases, with 13 bases left between them. The CDR3 reads CASSSGTGGEQFF. DNA for the CDR3: TGTGCCAGCAGCTCCGGGACCGGGGGTGAGCAGTTCTTC. The whole variable domain, filled in from reference TRBV5-5 and TRBJ2-1, reads DAGVTQSPTHLIKTRGQQVTLRCSPISGHKSVSWYQQVLGQGPQFIFQYYEKEERGRGNFPDRFSARQFPNYSSELNVNALLLGDSALYLCASSSGTGGEQFFGPGTRLTVL.

The chain joins TRBV9 to TRBJ1-4; D not certain. Trimming left V 4 bases short and J 8 bases short, with 9 bases between. The germline gives CDR1 SGDLS, CDR2 YYNGEE. The CDR3 covers 12 residues. As DNA, the CDR3 is TGTGCCAGCAGCTCCCCGGGGGAAAAACTGTTTTTT. Protein: CASSSPGEKLFF.

The CDR3 nucleotides read TGTGCCAGCAGCTCCCCTCCGGGACAGGGGAACACTGAAGCTTTCTTT. Its protein is CASSSPPGQGNTEAFF. This sequence joins TRBV28 and TRBJ1-1, with 9 bases aligning to TRBD1. The CDR3 is 16 amino acids. J gave up 1 base and V 6 bases, and 9 bases lay outside the gene matches. The germline CDR1 and CDR2 sequences are MDHEN and SYDVKM.